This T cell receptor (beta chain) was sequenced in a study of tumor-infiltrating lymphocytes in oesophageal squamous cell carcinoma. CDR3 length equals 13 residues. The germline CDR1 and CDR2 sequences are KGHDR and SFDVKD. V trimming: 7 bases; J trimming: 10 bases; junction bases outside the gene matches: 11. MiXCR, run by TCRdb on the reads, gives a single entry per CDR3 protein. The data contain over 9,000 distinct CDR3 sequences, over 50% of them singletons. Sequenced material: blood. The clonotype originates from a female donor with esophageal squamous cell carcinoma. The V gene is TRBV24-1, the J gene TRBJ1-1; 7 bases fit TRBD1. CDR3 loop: CATSVDRAGGAFF. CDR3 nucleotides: TGTGCCACCAGCGTCGACAGGGCGGGGGGAGCTTTCTTT.